This entry features one TCR beta chain sequence. TCRdb keeps only in-frame clones here, not all; method: immunoSEQ multiplex PCR. Found here are almost 550,000 clones, 75% to 80% of them singletons; the top ten hold 0.013%. The source of the sample is a study of shared T cell receptors in the human thymus. Unmatched junction bases numbered 10, after V lost 5 bases and J lost 4 bases. Per the germline V gene, CDR1 is MNHNY and CDR2 is SVGAGI (reference sequence). The CDR3 is 16 residues long. This sample was also put to use in a study of human thymus T cells. That paper states: Donor material was obtained from healthy Finnish infants undergoing corrective surgery for congenital heart defects. Thymic resections from corrective heart surgery supplied the tissue. In unrelated individuals, thymic repertoires overlapped highly, according to related research.

The specimen sequenced was thymocytes. The V call is TRBV6-6, the J call TRBJ1-5; 8 bases align to TRBD1. This sequence was found in a boy under two years old with a congenital heart defect. The CDR3 region has the DNA TGTGCCAGCAGTCCAGGTACAGGGGGAGGAAATCAGCCCCAGCATTTT. Protein: CASSPGTGGGNQPQHF.